This T cell receptor (beta chain) is from a study of control samples from healthy donors and cancer patients. The assay was immunoSEQ multiplex PCR, and TCRdb's table has in-frame clones only and misses some. In the table there are some 130,000 clones, about 95% of which are singletons. This clone has only one observation. The germline CDR1 and CDR2 sequences are KGHSH and LQKENI. The V gene lost 2 bases and the J gene lost 2 bases, with 8 bases spanning the gap. The CDR3 has 14 residues. This receptor was taken from a man younger than 45 in good health. Source material: blood. The chain links TRBV18 to TRBJ2-3; D is undetermined. As DNA, the CDR3 is TGTGCCAGCTCACCAGGGATAACCACAGATACGCAGTATTTT. Its protein product is CASSPGITTDTQYF.